The 19 T cell receptor beta chains reported below all come from one sample, sequenced in a study of cytomegalovirus exposure and HLA in healthy donors. The PCR employed 60 Vbeta primers together with 13 Jbeta primers. The protocol was immunoSEQ multiplex PCR, while the TCRdb copy is restricted to in-frame clones and leaves out a portion. The data show about 100,000 clones, 55% to 85% seen once. Sequencing was carried out using PBMCs. The source is a man younger than 45 in good health and CMV-seronegative.

Comment on this clone: The junction differs from germline at one of its ends, possibly a read error. This chain connects TRBV5-5 to TRBJ2-7, with D unclear. Germline assignment: CDR1 SGHKS and CDR2 YYEKEE (reference sequence). The CDR3 has 12 residues. The CDR3: CASSLNSYEQYF. CDR3 nucleotides: TGTGCCAGCAGCTTAAACTCCTACGAGCAATACTTC.

V usage is TRBV15 and J usage is TRBJ2-7; D might be TRBD2 (6 bases). The ends were cut back, 0 bases at V and 7 bases at J, with 13 bases in the middle. The germline CDR1 and CDR2 sequences are LNHNV and YYDKDF (reference sequence). The CDR3 extends over 14 amino acids. CDR3 protein: CATSRDGGGREQYF. CDR3 in DNA: TGTGCCACCAGCAGAGATGGGGGAGGTCGGGAGCAGTACTTC.

V is TRBV19 and J is TRBJ1-2; TRBD1 is a possible D gene (6 bases). The CDR3 covers 15 residues. Germline values: CDR1 LNHDA, CDR2 SQIVND (reference sequence). Trimming took 6 bases from V and 3 from J, leaving 17 bases between them. The CDR3 DNA sequence: TGTGCCAGTAGCTACCGGGTGACAGGCGACTATGGCTACACCTTC. This translates into CASSYRVTGDYGYTF.

The J gene is TRBJ1-1, the V gene TRBV29-1, with D tentatively TRBD1 (5 bases). Trimming stripped 4 bases from V and 2 bases from J, with 17 bases between. Germline-derived CDR1 and CDR2 are SQVTM and ANQGSEA. The CDR3 is 15 residues long. The CDR3 nucleotides are TGCAGCGTTGTTAAGGGGTCCGCCGCCAACACTGAAGCTTTCTTT. Translation: CSVVKGSAANTEAFF.

This CDR3 is CASSAYGTAGEAFF. The CDR3, as DNA: TGTGCCAGCAGCGCCTACGGGACAGCTGGTGAAGCTTTCTTT. The rearrangement joins TRBV7-9 to TRBJ1-1, with TRBD1 matching 7 bases. CDR3 size: 14 residues. Trimming removed 5 bases from V and 7 bases from J; junction bases left unmatched: 10. Germline V gene lookup returns CDR1 SEHNR and CDR2 FQNEAQ (reference sequence). The variable domain in full, completed from reference TRBV7-9 and TRBJ1-1, reads DTGVSQNPRHKITKRGQNVTFRCDPISEHNRLYWYRQTLGQGPEFLTYFQNEAQLEKSRLLSDRFSAERPKGSFSTLEIQRTEQGDSAMYLCASSAYGTAGEAFFGQGTRLTVV.

The J gene is TRBJ1-2, the V gene TRBV7-9; maybe TRBD1 (5 bases). The length of the CDR3 is 15 residues. V lost 2 bases and J lost 0, with 10 bases in between. Germline values: CDR1 SEHNR, CDR2 FQNEAQ (reference sequence). The CDR3 bases are TGTGCCAGCAGCTTACGGACAACAACTAACTATGGCTACACCTTC. Residues: CASSLRTTTNYGYTF.

The rearrangement uses TRBV7-2 and TRBJ2-3; 7 bases are a match to TRBD2. CDR1 is SGHTA, CDR2 FQGNSA, per germline. J gave up 2 bases and V 2 bases, and 10 bases lay outside the gene matches. The CDR3 has 17 residues. CDR3 in amino acids: CASSLTYRDYLTDTQYF. CDR3 sequence (DNA): TGTGCCAGCAGCTTAACCTACCGGGACTACCTCACAGATACGCAGTATTTT.

The V gene is TRBV30, the J gene TRBJ2-2; TRBD1 agrees at 7 bases. CDR1 is GTSNPN and CDR2 is SVGIG in the germline V gene (reference sequence). This CDR3 region has 16 residues. The V gene end was trimmed by 3 bases and the J gene end by 1 base; junction bases not matched to a gene: 8. The CDR3 DNA reads TGTGCCTGGAGAGATACAGGGGATAGGAACACCGGGGAGCTGTTTTTT. Its protein is CAWRDTGDRNTGELFF.

J is TRBJ2-3 and V is TRBV19; 8 bases agree with TRBD1. V was pared by 10 bases and J by 0 bases, with 3 bases of the junction left unmatched. The CDR3 sequence is 13 residues long. CDR1 and CDR2 (germline): LNHDA, SQIVND (reference sequence). This CDR3 reads CATWDRSTDTQYF. The CDR3 region has the DNA TGTGCCACCTGGGACAGGAGCACAGATACGCAGTATTTT.

This chain links TRBV2 with TRBJ2-7; no reliable D call. CDR3 length: 13 amino acids. V was cut by 4 bases and J by 4 bases, with 11 bases left in between. CDR1 SNHLY and CDR2 FYNNEI come from the germline V gene. The CDR3 DNA reads as TGTGCCAGCAGTGTAGTTTTCGAATACGAGCAGTACTTC. Amino acid sequence: CASSVVFEYEQYF.

The rearrangement uses TRBV10-1 and TRBJ2-6, with TRBD2 matching over 7 bases. The CDR3 runs 12 residues. Germline V CDR1 and CDR2: WNHNN, SYGVQD (reference sequence). V shed 4 bases, J shed 13 bases, and the junction held 4 bases outside the gene matches. CDR3 loop: CASSGSGGVLTF. CDR3 sequence (DNA): TGCGCCAGCAGTGGCTCCGGGGGGGTCCTGACTTTC.

The rearrangement uses TRBV18 and TRBJ1-5; 7 bases match TRBD1. Unmatched junction bases numbered 7, after V lost 2 bases and J lost 0 bases. In germline, CDR1 is KGHSH, CDR2 LQKENI. The CDR3 sequence is 17 residues long. The CDR3 bases are TGTGCCAGCTCACCATCCCGACAGGGCAATAGCAATCAGCCCCAGCATTTT. Its translation is CASSPSRQGNSNQPQHF.

This chain uses TRBV28 with TRBJ2-1; D is possibly TRBD1 (7 bases). The CDR3 contains 16 residues. Germline loops: CDR1 MDHEN, CDR2 SYDVKM. V lost 5 bases, J lost 7 bases, and 21 bases lay in between. The CDR3 DNA reads TGTGCCAGCAGTCGCACAGGGGCCCTTGCGGGGAATGAGCAGTTCTTC. This sequence encodes CASSRTGALAGNEQFF.

The chain has TRBV2 and TRBJ1-5; 10 bases match TRBD1. The germline V gene has CDR1 SNHLY and CDR2 FYNNEI. Germline trimming cut 5 bases from V and 5 bases from J; bases unmatched to any gene: 9. The CDR3 spans 16 residues. For the CDR3, the DNA is TGTGCCAGCAGTCAAAACGACAGGGGGCTAGATCAGCCCCAGCATTTT. As protein: CASSQNDRGLDQPQHF. The complete variable domain, with remaining parts taken from reference TRBV2 and TRBJ1-5, reads EPEVTQTPSHQVTQMGQEVILRCVPISNHLYFYWYRQILGQKVEFLVSFYNNEISEKSEIFDDQFSVERPDGSNFTLKIRSTKLEDSAMYFCASSQNDRGLDQPQHFGDGTRLSIL.

The genes are TRBV28 and TRBJ2-1; possibly TRBD2 for D (6 bases). There are 15 residues in the CDR3. Germline CDR1 is MDHEN and CDR2 is SYDVKM. The V and J ends lost 7 bases and 3 bases respectively, with 16 bases between them. This chain's CDR3 is CASKRDWGVYNEQFF. Written as DNA, the CDR3 is TGTGCCAGCAAACGGGACTGGGGGGTCTACAATGAGCAGTTCTTC. Based on the CDR3 plus reference TRBV28 and TRBJ2-1, the full variable domain is DVKVTQSSRYLVKRTGEKVFLECVQDMDHENMFWYRQDPGLGLRLIYFSYDVKMKEKGDIPEGYSVSREKKERFSLILESASTNQTSMYLCASKRDWGVYNEQFFGPGTRLTVL.

This clone was detected only once. The rearrangement links TRBV28 to TRBJ1-1, with 7 positions matching TRBD1. Trimming took 3 bases from V and 4 from J; bases not matched to a gene: 8. CDR1 and CDR2 (germline): MDHEN, SYDVKM. There are 15 residues in the CDR3. In DNA form, the CDR3 reads TGTGCCAGCAGTTTCCCTCCTGACAGGGCCACTGAAGCTTTCTTT. Its protein is CASSFPPDRATEAFF.

The chain carries TRBV30 and TRBJ2-7; 11 bases align to TRBD2. The V gene's germline CDR1 is GTSNPN and CDR2 SVGIG (reference sequence). J lost 6 bases, V lost 2 bases, and 9 bases had no gene match. There are 15 residues in the CDR3. Here the CDR3 DNA reads TGTGCCTGGAGTCCCCTACTAGCGGGAGTCACCGAGCAGTACTTC. Protein sequence: CAWSPLLAGVTEQYF.

This chain uses TRBV5-1 with TRBJ2-3; D is uncertain. This CDR3 is 14 amino acids long. Germline V CDR1 and CDR2: SGHRS, YFSETQ. V dropped 2 bases and J dropped 2 bases, with 9 bases sitting between them. This CDR3 is CASSFRTFTDTQYF. CDR3 bases: TGCGCCAGCAGCTTCAGAACGTTCACAGATACGCAGTATTTT.

V and J are TRBV19 and TRBJ1-2; a possible D gene is TRBD1 (5 bases). Trimming stripped 1 base from V and 4 bases from J, with 10 bases between. The CDR3 length is 14 residues. CDR1 LNHDA and CDR2 SQIVND come from the germline V gene (reference sequence). CDR3 sequence (DNA): TGTGCCAGTAGTATAGGGCAACAGGTCTATGGCTACACCTTC. Its translation is CASSIGQQVYGYTF.